Each of the 8 T cell receptor beta chains below was sequenced from the same sample in a study of shared clonotypes between healthy human individuals. Sequenced by immunoSEQ multiplex PCR; TCRdb stores in-frame clones only, minus some. The table records 850,000 to 1,200,000 clones, under 80% of them present only once. Specimen: memory CD4+ T cells sorted from blood. Subset described: CD45RA-negative fraction. These receptors originate from a man aged 18-30 years in good health.

The chain is built from TRBV5-1 and TRBJ1-6; weak D call: TRBD1 (5 bases). Germline CDR1 and CDR2: SGHRS and YFSETQ. The CDR3 extends over 14 amino acids. V was pared by 1 base and J by 10 bases, with 12 bases between. Here the CDR3 reads CASSLSGPGSPLHF. The CDR3 DNA is TGCGCCAGCAGCTTGTCGGGACCCGGGTCACCCCTCCACTTT.

This clone was seen only once. The rearrangement joins TRBV5-4 to TRBJ1-4; a weak D match, TRBD1 (5 bases). Germline-derived CDR1 and CDR2 are SGHNT and YYREEE (reference sequence). The CDR3 loop spans 14 amino acids. Trimming took off 2 bases at V and 7 bases at J, with 12 bases between the two ends. CDR3 sequence: CASSLDGGGEKLFF. In nucleotides, the CDR3 is TGTGCCAGCAGCTTAGACGGGGGGGGTGAAAAACTGTTTTTT.

The CDR3 sequence: CASSYVTRTYEQYF. Written as DNA, the CDR3 is TGTGCCAGCAGTTACGTCACAAGAACCTACGAGCAGTACTTC. The genes are TRBV6-6 and TRBJ2-7; D unresolved. Germline loops: CDR1 MNHNY, CDR2 SVGAGI (reference sequence). V lost 2 bases, J lost 2 bases, and 10 bases lay in between. This CDR3 spans 14 amino acids.

The V gene is TRBV19, the J gene TRBJ1-1, with 11 bases that match TRBD1. Losses at the gene ends were 3 bases for V and 4 bases for J; bases not matched to a gene: 7. CDR1 and CDR2 from the germline V gene are LNHDA and SQIVND (reference sequence). This CDR3 comprises 16 residues. As DNA, the CDR3 is TGTGCCAGTAGTATCGGGACAGGGGGGAGCCTCACTGAAGCTTTCTTT. It yields the protein CASSIGTGGSLTEAFF.

This clone was seen a few times. The chain joins TRBV11-1 to TRBJ2-3, with D hard to call. The CDR3 sequence is 13 residues long. Trimming removed 2 bases at V and 2 bases at J, with 5 bases between. The germline CDR1 and CDR2 sequences are SGHAT and FQDESV (reference sequence). The CDR3 coding sequence is TGTGCCAGCAGCTTAAGCGTCACAGATACGCAGTATTTT. Its protein is CASSLSVTDTQYF.

V gene TRBV29-1 combines with J gene TRBJ2-1, with TRBD1 matching 8 bases. CDR3 length: 13 amino acids. CDR1 is SQVTM, CDR2 ANQGSEA, per germline. V lost 8 bases, J lost 3 bases, and 6 bases stayed unmatched. The DNA of the CDR3 is TGCAGCACTGGGACAGGTAACTACAATGAGCAGTTCTTC. It encodes CSTGTGNYNEQFF.

The rearrangement joins TRBV28 to TRBJ2-5; D gene unclear. The V gene's germline CDR1 is MDHEN and CDR2 SYDVKM. The CDR3 consists of 13 residues. The germline V and J ends were trimmed by 6 bases and 1 base, with 9 bases remaining between them. In DNA, the CDR3 is TGTGCCAGCAGGCTTTGGGGCCAAGAGACCCAGTACTTC. Amino acid sequence: CASRLWGQETQYF.

This clone was seen once. The chain combines TRBV10-3 with TRBJ1-2; D uncertain. Germline V gene sequence: CDR1 ENHRY, CDR2 SYGVKD. The V end was cut by 2 bases, the J end by 5 bases, with 9 bases between. This CDR3 is 13 amino acids long. CDR3 coding DNA: TGTGCCATCAGTGAGGACAAGGGATATGGCTACACCTTC. Protein sequence: CAISEDKGYGYTF.